This T cell receptor (beta chain) was recovered during a study of CD8 T cells in Susac syndrome. Turning to the study itself: Patients with Susac syndrome were therapy-naive, on corticosteroids, or on intravenous immunoglobulin alone at blood draw.

TEMRA cells were FACS-enriched, unlike CD8+ and CD4+ T cells, which were negatively isolated. Study-wide results and limits: The authors found no clonal expansion in Susac syndrome CD4+ T cell repertoires.

Turning to this clonotype: Its specificity is unknown.

CDR3 length equals 15 residues. Trimming cost V 11 bases and J 4 bases; bases outside gene matches: 13. Reverse transcription used about 0.45 to 1 ug RNA and random hexamers. Across 54 Vbeta and 13 Jbeta, immunoSEQ multiplex PCR amplified TCR beta CDR3. TCRdb itself ran the immunoSEQ multiplex PCR reads through MiXCR, one entry per CDR3 protein. Here the sample spans roughly 250,000 distinct CDR3 sequences, 90% to 96% being singletons. The receptor was derived from a human donor with Susac syndrome. The sequenced sample was CD4+ T cells from PBMCs. This chain connects TRBV12-3 or TRBV12-4 to TRBJ2-2, with TRBD2 identical over 7 bases. CDR3 nucleotides: TGTGCCGTTAGTCTAGCGGCTGTCGGCACCGGGGAGCTGTTTTTT. Translated: CAVSLAAVGTGELFF.